This T cell receptor (beta chain) is from a study of blood T cell repertoires in COVID-19. Turning to the study itself: The United States, Italy and Spain were the sources of the acute and convalescent COVID-19 samples. Sample material is recorded as cDNA or gDNA derived from T cells, B-cell-depleted T cells, or PBMCs.

This clone was seen a few times. As handled by the study authors: Using reference gene primer amplification, nucleated cell counts were estimated. Generated by immunoSEQ multiplex PCR, the TCRdb table keeps only in-frame clones and is missing some. The D gene and trimming were derived from the DNA, and the V and J assignments and clone size from that table. Among some 80,000 clones listed, around nine tenths were seen once. Sequences were obtained from peripheral blood. This sequence originates from a man at least 80 years old with active or convalescent COVID-19.

This CDR3 reads CASRGQNYGYTF. The DNA of the CDR3 is TGTGCCAGCAGGGGACAGAACTATGGCTACACCTTC. The rearrangement uses TRBV28 and TRBJ1-2, with 7 bases aligning to TRBD1. Germline assignment: CDR1 MDHEN and CDR2 SYDVKM. Unmatched junction bases numbered 0, after V lost 6 bases and J lost 2 bases. The CDR3 is made up of 12 amino acids.